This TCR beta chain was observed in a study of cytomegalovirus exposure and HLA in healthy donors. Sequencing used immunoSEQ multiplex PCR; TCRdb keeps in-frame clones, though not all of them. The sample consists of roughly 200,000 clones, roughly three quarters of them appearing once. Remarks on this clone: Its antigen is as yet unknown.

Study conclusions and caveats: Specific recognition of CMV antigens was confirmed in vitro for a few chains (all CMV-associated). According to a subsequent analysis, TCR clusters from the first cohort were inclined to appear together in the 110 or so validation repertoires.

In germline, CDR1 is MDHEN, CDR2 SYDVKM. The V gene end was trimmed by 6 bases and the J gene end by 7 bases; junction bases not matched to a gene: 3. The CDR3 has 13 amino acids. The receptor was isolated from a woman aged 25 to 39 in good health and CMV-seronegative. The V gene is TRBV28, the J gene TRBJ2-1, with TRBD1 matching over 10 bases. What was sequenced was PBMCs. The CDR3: CASRGQGRNEQFF. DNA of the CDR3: TGTGCCAGCAGGGGACAGGGGAGAAATGAGCAGTTCTTC.